This T cell receptor (beta chain) was captured by sequencing in a study of shared clonotypes between healthy human individuals. Sequencing used immunoSEQ multiplex PCR; TCRdb keeps in-frame clones, though not all of them. The data hold 600,000 or so clones, with roughly 98% observed a single time. Naive CD8 cells lacked CD45RO, underwent positive selection for CCR7 and left out terminally differentiated effector memory CD45RA+ cells. Germline V gene lookup returns CDR1 SGHNT and CDR2 YYREEE (reference sequence). V dropped 4 bases and J dropped 2; count of bases not matched to a gene: 5. The CDR3 contains 14 residues.

Sequenced material: naive CD8+ T cells sorted from blood. The chain carries TRBV5-4 and TRBJ2-7, with TRBD1 identical over 8 bases. This TCR came from a man younger than 40 in good health. The CDR3: CASSVGQGTYEQYF. The CDR3 DNA is TGTGCCAGCAGCGTTGGACAGGGTACCTACGAGCAGTACTTC.